A single sample is the source of the 6 T cell receptor beta chains below, sequenced in a study of blood T cells in healthy people across ages. A second PCR of 7 to 11 cycles used a sample-barcoded 5' primer and a J-beta primer mix. A single record per CDR3 protein comes from TCRdb applying MiXCR to the 5' RACE reads. The sample lists approximately 770,000 distinct CDR3 sequences, roughly 60% occurring once. The specimen was blood. The receptors were sampled from a man aged 25 to 40 in good health.

The rearrangement uses TRBV6-5 and TRBJ1-1, with D perhaps matching TRBD1 (5 bases). Trimming took off 5 bases at V and 10 bases at J, with 11 bases between the two ends. The CDR3 runs 11 residues. Germline CDR1 MNHEY, CDR2 SVGAGI. This chain's CDR3 is CASSEGMGAFF. In nucleotides, the CDR3 is TGTGCCAGCAGTGAGGGGATGGGAGCTTTCTTT.

The chain employs TRBV5-1 and TRBJ1-2, with D perhaps matching TRBD1 (5 bases). V lost 4 bases and J 3 bases, leaving 19 bases between the germline ends. From germline, CDR1 is SGHRS and CDR2 YFSETQ. The CDR3 totals 16 residues. CDR3 loop: CASSDGTLGGDYGYTF. The CDR3 coding sequence is TGCGCCAGCAGCGACGGGACCCTCGGAGGAGACTATGGCTACACCTTC.

The V gene is TRBV20-1, the J gene TRBJ2-5; TRBD2 agrees at 12 bases. This CDR3 is 16 amino acids long. J lost 11 bases, V lost 0 bases, and 13 bases had no gene match. Germline CDR1 reads DFQATT; CDR2 reads SNEGSKA (reference sequence). The CDR3 DNA reads TGCAGTGCTAGAGATCTCTGGACTAGCGGGAACAATGAGCAGTACTTC. Its translation: CSARDLWTSGNNEQYF.

The CDR3 DNA reads TGTGCCAGCAGAGACGGGACAGCCCAAGCTTTCTTT. This translates into CASRDGTAQAFF. The chain recombines TRBV7-9 with TRBJ1-1, with 7 nucleotides matching TRBD1. The CDR3 length is 12 residues. With V trimmed by 6 bases and J by 9 bases, 7 bases remained unmatched. Germline CDR1 and CDR2: SEHNR and FQNEAQ (reference sequence).

This chain uses TRBV5-1 with TRBJ2-5; TRBD2 aligns across 8 bases. The DNA end is more similar to TRBJ2-7, so the J call may be wrong. This CDR3 contains 18 residues. Germline V lookup: CDR1 SGHRS, CDR2 YFSETQ. CDR3 region: CASSLRSRTSQRGYEQYF. Here the CDR3 DNA reads TGCGCCAGCAGCTTACGGTCTAGGACTAGCCAGCGGGGCTACGAGCAGTACTTC.

This clonotype is a singleton in its sample. The chain is built from TRBV4-3 and TRBJ1-2; tentative D call: TRBD1 (5 bases). Germline CDR1 is LGHNA and CDR2 is YSLEER. V was trimmed by 5 bases and J by 8 bases, leaving 21 bases between them. The CDR3 runs 15 residues. The CDR3 region has the DNA TGCGCCAGCAGCTATGTTGGTGAAAGGGGAAACGGCTACACCTTC. Translating it yields CASSYVGERGNGYTF.